This TCR beta chain was identified in a study of blood T cell repertoires in COVID-19. Original handling: Amplification from reference gene primers served as the basis for estimated nucleated cell counts. Measured with immunoSEQ multiplex PCR; TCRdb has only the in-frame clones, and not every one. That table furnishes V, J and clone size, whereas the DNA furnished D and trimming. The data contain 400,000 to 500,000 clones, 70% to 90% of them singletons. CDR3 size: 17 residues. Germline loops: CDR1 LNHDA, CDR2 SQIVND (reference sequence). The junction had 12 bases not matched to a gene; V was cut back by 6 bases and J by 4 bases.

The rearrangement uses TRBV19 and TRBJ2-2; 9 nucleotides line up with TRBD1. The source of this sequence is a woman between 18 and 29 years old who had been exposed to COVID-19. The sample comprised PBMCs or T cells enriched from blood (not recorded which). Here the CDR3 DNA reads TGTGCCAGTAGCACGCCCTCCGGGACAGGGAGCACCGGGGAGCTGTTTTTT. The encoded protein is CASSTPSGTGSTGELFF.